The rows below give T cell receptor beta chains drawn from one sample of a study of T cells after yellow fever vaccination. One entry per CDR3 protein results from TCRdb running MiXCR on the 5' RACE reads. The data contain about 260,000 distinct CDR3 sequences, roughly 4.8% of them singletons. Sequenced material: CD4+ T cells sorted from PBMCs, taken on the day of the yellow fever booster vaccination. Receptors were obtained from a man in his late teens or twenties who received the YFV17D yellow fever vaccine. Each CDR3 is given with its conserved first and last residue. Fields, in order: V gene, J gene, D gene, clone size, CDR3 protein, CDR3 DNA. D genes are given only for firm matches. The size entry is marked missing in some rows and otherwise reads once, few, many or a size class.

TRBV6-1,TRBJ1-4,-,once,CVSSDGKLFF,TGTGTCAGCAGTGATGGAAAACTGTTTTTT
TRBV6-6,TRBJ2-3,TRBD1,many,CASSVGTAQYF,TGTGCCAGCAGTGTGGGGACAGCGCAGTATTTT
TRBV25-1,TRBJ2-7,-,few,CASSAQTGTQAYEQYF,TGTGCCAGCAGTGCTCAGACCGGGACACAGGCCTACGAGCAGTACTTC
TRBV19,TRBJ2-3,-,many,CASSMGAPDTQYF,TGTGCCAGTAGTATGGGCGCCCCGGATACGCAGTATTTT
TRBV15,TRBJ2-2,-,-,CATSRDREWDGELFF,TGTGCCACCAGCAGAGATCGAGAATGGGACGGGGAGCTGTTTTTT
TRBV7-2,TRBJ2-2,-,-,CASSLEGGRNTGELFF,TGTGCCAGCAGCTTAGAGGGGGGAAGGAACACCGGGGAGCTGTTTTTT
TRBV6-5,TRBJ1-5,-,-,CASSRERAQPQHF,TGTGCCAGCAGTCGGGAGAGGGCGCAGCCCCAGCATTTT
TRBV4-1,TRBJ2-1,TRBD2,-,CASSQDLRTSWNEQFF,TGCGCCAGCAGCCAAGACTTACGGACTAGCTGGAATGAGCAGTTCTTC
TRBV19,TRBJ2-2,-,many,CASMALGVNTGELFF,TGTGCCAGTATGGCCCTAGGCGTTAACACCGGGGAGCTGTTTTTT
TRBV20-1,TRBJ1-1,-,-,CSAREMGMRTEAFF,TGCAGTGCTAGAGAGATGGGGATGCGGACTGAAGCTTTCTTT
TRBV15,TRBJ1-1,-,few,CATSRGQLNTEAFF,TGTGCCACCAGCAGAGGACAGCTGAACACTGAAGCTTTCTTT
TRBV7-8,TRBJ2-3,-,-,CASSRGHTDTQYF,TGTGCCAGCAGCCGGGGCCACACAGATACGCAGTATTTT
TRBV12-3/TRBV12-4,TRBJ2-5,-,-,CASSFTGTSRGETQYF,TGTGCCAGCAGTTTTACCGGGACCTCACGGGGAGAGACCCAGTACTTC
TRBV7-2,TRBJ2-1,-,many,CASSLIPGYNEQFF,TGTGCCAGCAGCTTAATCCCAGGGTACAATGAGCAGTTCTTC
TRBV5-1,TRBJ2-5,-,few,CASSSTRYREVRKTQYF,TGCGCCAGCAGCTCTACCCGCTACAGGGAAGTTAGAAAGACCCAGTACTTC
TRBV29-1,TRBJ2-1,TRBD2,-,CSASVAGGRGEQFF,TGCAGCGCCAGTGTAGCGGGGGGGCGGGGTGAGCAGTTCTTC
TRBV4-2,TRBJ2-2,TRBD2,few,CASSNERGGAGELFF,TGTGCCAGCAGCAACGAGCGGGGGGGTGCCGGGGAGCTGTTTTTT
TRBV7-2,TRBJ2-3,-,many,CASSRERQTQYF,TGTGCCAGCAGCCGAGAGAGGCAAACGCAGTATTTT
TRBV6-6,TRBJ2-7,TRBD2,few,CASSYGGGAWYEQYF,TGTGCCAGCAGTTACGGCGGGGGGGCATGGTACGAGCAGTACTTC
TRBV15,TRBJ1-1,TRBD1,many,CATSRKQGWNTEAFF,TGTGCCACCAGCAGGAAACAGGGGTGGAACACTGAAGCTTTCTTT
TRBV4-3,TRBJ1-1,-,many,CASSQVTANTEAFF,TGCGCCAGCAGCCAAGTTACGGCGAACACTGAAGCTTTCTTT
TRBV6-5,TRBJ2-7,TRBD1,many,CASSPGQLAPYEQYF,TGTGCCAGCAGTCCGGGACAGCTAGCACCCTACGAGCAGTACTTC
TRBV5-1,TRBJ2-3,TRBD2,few,CASSFYWTSGTDTQYF,TGCGCCAGCAGCTTCTATTGGACTAGCGGTACAGATACGCAGTATTTT
TRBV5-6,TRBJ2-1,-,many,CASIAGPNNEQFF,TGTGCCAGCATTGCGGGGCCTAACAATGAGCAGTTCTTC
TRBV6-6,TRBJ1-5,-,-,CASTDSGNQPQHF,TGTGCCAGCACCGACAGCGGCAATCAGCCCCAGCATTTT
TRBV28,TRBJ2-3,-,few,CASSFPSYDRRGDTQYF,TGTGCCAGCAGTTTTCCGAGTTACGACAGGCGGGGAGATACGCAGTATTTT
TRBV4-1,TRBJ1-5,TRBD1,few,CASSQETTGVHQPQHF,TGCGCCAGCAGCCAAGAGACGACAGGGGTCCATCAGCCCCAGCATTTT
TRBV5-7,TRBJ1-1,-,-,CASTVLRGEAFF,TGTGCCAGCACCGTTTTGCGGGGGGAAGCTTTCTTT
TRBV14,TRBJ1-2,-,-,CASSQVAPPTYNLYGYTF,TGTGCCAGCAGCCAAGTTGCCCCTCCGACATACAACCTCTATGGCTACACCTTC
TRBV11-2,TRBJ2-7,-,-,CASSETGIYEQYF,TGTGCCAGCAGCGAAACCGGGATCTACGAGCAGTACTTC
TRBV20-1,TRBJ2-7,-,many,CSAPGTPVRKQYF,TGCAGTGCCCCCGGGACACCCGTGAGGAAGCAGTACTTC
TRBV15,TRBJ2-5,-,few,CATSRGGLSSQWETQYF,TGTGCCACCAGCAGAGGAGGGTTAAGTTCCCAATGGGAGACCCAGTACTTC
TRBV18,TRBJ1-3,-,few,CASSPRRGTTANTIYF,TGTGCCAGCTCACCACGCCGTGGGACTACAGCAAACACCATATATTTT
TRBV7-2,TRBJ2-5,TRBD1,many,CASSFDRGQETQYF,TGTGCCAGCAGCTTCGACAGGGGGCAAGAGACCCAGTACTTC
TRBV24-1,TRBJ2-5,-,-,CATSDSRLTGETQYF,TGTGCCACCAGTGATTCAAGACTCACAGGGGAGACCCAGTACTTC
TRBV18,TRBJ1-5,-,many,CASSLTENQPQHF,TGTGCCAGCTCACTAACCGAGAACCAGCCCCAGCATTTT
TRBV18,TRBJ2-6,-,-,CASSPTFTGANVLTF,TGTGCCAGCTCACCGACATTTACTGGGGCCAACGTCCTGACTTTC
TRBV4-1,TRBJ2-1,-,-,CASSRAVGVGEQFF,TGCGCCAGCAGCCGTGCCGTGGGAGTCGGTGAGCAGTTCTTC
TRBV19,TRBJ2-2,-,many,CAIGKQTGLGNRELFF,TGTGCCATTGGGAAACAGACAGGCTTGGGTAACCGGGAGCTGTTTTTT
TRBV20-1,TRBJ1-5,-,few,CSAQPGLGQPQHF,TGCAGTGCGCAGCCGGGATTAGGACAGCCCCAGCATTTT
TRBV6-2/TRBV6-3,TRBJ2-1,TRBD1,few,CASTWTGGFLGQFF,TGTGCCAGCACCTGGACAGGGGGCTTTCTGGGGCAGTTCTTC
TRBV24-1,TRBJ2-5,-,-,CATSDFRETQYF,TGTGCCACCAGTGATTTTAGGGAGACCCAGTACTTC
TRBV4-3,TRBJ1-3,-,few,CASSPQDGNTIYF,TGCGCCAGCAGCCCCCAGGACGGAAACACCATATATTTT
TRBV6-5,TRBJ1-5,-,-,CASRAFMGNQPQHF,TGTGCCAGCAGGGCCTTCATGGGCAATCAGCCCCAGCATTTT
TRBV5-1,TRBJ2-2,-,few,CASRRREAGELFF,TGCGCCAGCCGGCGGAGGGAAGCCGGGGAGCTGTTTTTT